Given below is one T cell receptor beta chain in context. Its specificity is unknown. This sample stems from a study of beta chain features in type 1 diabetes. Broader study findings: Sampled from patients, naive, central memory and Treg TCRB repertoires appeared more similar than those sampled from healthy donors. PCR, the amplification step, might favor shorter templates, equally in patients and controls.

Expressed TCRB transcripts got sequenced, as all isolated RNA was reverse transcribed. Clones were read by immunoSEQ multiplex PCR, and TCRdb kept only the in-frame ones, dropping some. The sample contains about 320,000 clones, 11% to 15% of which appear only once. Trimming took off 5 bases at V and 8 bases at J, with 21 bases between the two ends. CDR3 size: 16 residues. CDR1 is LNHDA, CDR2 SQIVND, per germline (reference sequence). This clonotype originated in a man under 40 in good health. Input material: central memory CD4+ T cells from blood. The chain carries TRBV19 and TRBJ1-4, with TRBD1 as a possible D gene (5 bases). The CDR3 bases are TGTGCCAGTAGTCCCCCCCCGGGGGTCGGGGGAGAAAAACTGTTTTTT. Its protein is CASSPPPGVGGEKLFF.